This TCR beta chain derives from a study of spatial heterogeneity in lung cancer. Looking at the study overall: Detection consistently yielded more beta chains than alpha chains. The study's findings and limits: In blood, ubiquitous expanded tumor TCRs appeared more at resection than follow-up.

Trimming stripped 3 bases from V and 0 bases from J, with 13 bases between. There are 15 residues in the CDR3. CDR1 DFQATT and CDR2 SNEGSKA come from the germline V gene (reference sequence). Time point described: blood at routine non-recurrence follow-up after resection. Without sorting, whole RNA was sequenced from tumor, nontumor lung or frozen PBMC. This clonotype appeared a few times. Its specificity is not known. Each molecule of TCR cDNA was tagged with one unique molecular identifier. TCRdb itself ran the 5' RACE reads through MiXCR, one entry per CDR3 protein. The repertoire consists of about 36,000 distinct CDR3 sequences, with around 7.6% occurring once and the leading ten covering roughly 9.9%.

The sequencing here drew on PBMCs, taken at follow-up. The chain uses TRBV20-1 and TRBJ2-3, with unresolved D. This TCR came from a male donor with early-stage non-small cell lung cancer. The DNA of the CDR3 is TGCAGTGCTAGCAGGCCACCTCGCAGCACAGATACGCAGTATTTT. Its translation is CSASRPPRSTDTQYF.